This TCR beta chain was sequenced during a study of graft-versus-host responses after intestinal transplantation. At the level of the study: Recipients underwent multivisceral, liver-intestinal, or isolated intestinal transplants. Anti-thymocyte globulin induction, then tacrolimus and steroids for around 3 years, went to all recipients.

Broader study findings: An association linked early post-transplant HvG declines with peak circulating GvH clone levels. Some patients had graft-donor T cell macrochimerism, and their allografts showed high graft-versus-host to host-versus-graft clonal ratios.

The protocol was immunoSEQ multiplex PCR, while the TCRdb copy is restricted to in-frame clones and leaves out a portion. The sample yields about 31,000 clones, roughly 80% seen once. This clone was counted only a few times. The antigen is not known. The clonotype comes from a human donor who received an intestinal transplant. Specimen: unstimulated CD8+ T cells sorted from spleen or lymph node cells, collected before intestinal transplant.

The CDR3 is CASGLDRGGQLNEQFF. In nucleotides, the CDR3 is TGTGCTAGTGGTTTGGACCGGGGGGGACAGCTCAATGAGCAGTTCTTC. This sequence joins TRBV12-5 and TRBJ2-1, with D possibly being TRBD2 (8 bases). V was pared by 1 base and J by 6 bases, with 16 bases between. The germline V gene has CDR1 LGHNT and CDR2 FRNRAP. The CDR3 sequence is 16 residues long.